This TCR beta chain comes out of a study of blood T cell repertoires in COVID-19. This CDR3 is built from 15 residues. Trimming stripped 0 bases from V and 4 bases from J, with 13 bases between. Germline V gene sequence: CDR1 SGDLS, CDR2 YYNGEE. In the original analysis: Researchers report that nucleated cell counts were estimated from reference gene primer amplification. Here immunoSEQ multiplex PCR was the method, and the copy in TCRdb shows in-frame clones only, minus some. V and J calls and clone size are as listed in that table; D and trimming were resolved from the DNA. The sample has approximately 200,000 clones, 70% to 90% seen once; the top ten hold 2.1%.

The gene calls are TRBV9 and TRBJ1-1; TRBD1 might be the D (5 bases). This TCR was recovered from a man between 65 and 85 years old with active or convalescent COVID-19. Input material: peripheral blood. The CDR3 DNA follows: TGTGCCAGCAGCGTAGCTGCAGGGCGCGCCACTGAAGCTTTCTTT. This translates into CASSVAAGRATEAFF.